This TCR beta chain was identified in a study of shared clonotypes between healthy human individuals. Across the study: A donor's plate count was three for CD4 naive and three for CD4 memory; CD8 naive had two and CD8 memory one.

From germline, CDR1 is GTSNPN and CDR2 SVGIG (reference sequence). Trimming shortened V by 0 bases and J by 2 bases, and 16 bases separated the two germline ends. The CDR3 length is 17 residues. The authors split each subset's genomic DNA evenly across several immunoSEQ plates. TCRdb's copy holds only in-frame clones and misses some; the assay was immunoSEQ multiplex PCR. Of 2 million to 3 million clones listed, approximately 94% are singletons. V gene TRBV30 combines with J gene TRBJ2-2; maybe TRBD1 (5 bases). This receptor was obtained from a man in his late teens or twenties in good health. Sequenced: naive CD4+ T cells sorted from blood. The subset was: CD45RA+ positively selected. DNA for the CDR3: TGTGCCTGGAGTGTAAGGTTGGTCAGGGAAAACACCGGGGAGCTGTTTTTT. It codes for CAWSVRLVRENTGELFF.